This entry lists 5 T cell receptor beta chains sequenced from one sample in a study of blood T cell repertoires in COVID-19. Using immunoSEQ multiplex PCR, the repertoire was profiled, and TCRdb retains in-frame clones only, with some absent. The table lists over 200,000 clones, around four fifths of them singletons. Sequencing was done on a sample of peripheral blood. These receptors were taken from a man at least 80 years old with acute or convalescent COVID-19.

This clone has only a few counts. The CDR3 region has the DNA TGTGCCAGCAGTGAGACAGGGGGCCCGGCCGGGGAGCTGTTTTTT. Its translation: CASSETGGPAGELFF. The V and J genes are TRBV2 and TRBJ2-2, with TRBD1 matching over 10 bases. With 3 bases clipped from V and 6 bases from J, the junction kept 4 bases outside the gene matches. Per germline, CDR1 SNHLY and CDR2 FYNNEI. This CDR3 is 15 amino acids long.

The genes are TRBV5-1 and TRBJ2-5; D unclear. The CDR3 contains 13 residues. Trimming cost V 1 base and J 5 bases, with 9 bases left between them. Germline CDR1 and CDR2: SGHRS and YFSETQ. CDR3 amino acids: CASSLSQRETQYF. The CDR3, as DNA: TGCGCCAGCAGCTTGAGTCAGCGCGAGACCCAGTACTTC.

This clone appeared once. This sample includes further DNA sequences coding for the same CDR3. The rearrangement links TRBV2 to TRBJ1-4; D is perhaps TRBD1 (5 bases). The CDR3 is 13 amino acids. CDR1 and CDR2 from the germline V gene are SNHLY and FYNNEI. Trimming pared 7 bases from V and 7 bases from J, leaving 13 bases between. The CDR3 DNA reads as TGTGCCAGCAAGGGGCAGGGAGGTGAAAAACTGTTTTTT. This sequence encodes CASKGQGGEKLFF. The full variable domain, in which reference TRBV2 and TRBJ1-4 provide the parts outside the CDR3, is EPEVTQTPSHQVTQMGQEVILRCVPISNHLYFYWYRQILGQKVEFLVSFYNNEISEKSEIFDDQFSVERPDGSNFTLKIRSTKLEDSAMYFCASKGQGGEKLFFGSGTQLSVL.

This clone turned up a few times. V and J are TRBV28 and TRBJ2-2, with a tentative D call TRBD1 (5 bases). Trimming shortened V by 6 bases and J by 2 bases, and 13 bases separated the two germline ends. The length of the CDR3 is 15 residues. Germline-derived CDR1 and CDR2 are MDHEN and SYDVKM. The CDR3 spells CASRKGSQNTGELFF. In DNA form, the CDR3 reads TGTGCCAGCAGGAAGGGGTCGCAAAACACCGGGGAGCTGTTTTTT.

This clone was observed a single time. V is TRBV11-1 and J is TRBJ2-7, with 15 positions matching TRBD2. V shed 5 bases, J shed 6 bases, and the junction held 8 bases outside the gene matches. The germline V gene encodes CDR1 SGHAT and CDR2 FQDESV (reference sequence). CDR3 length equals 16 residues. CDR3 residues: CASSLRGLAGGPEQYF. CDR3 nucleotide sequence: TGTGCCAGCAGCCTTAGGGGACTAGCGGGAGGTCCCGAGCAGTACTTC.